This T cell receptor (beta chain) was documented in a study of T cells after yellow fever vaccination. Study results and caveats: A secondary response was less intense yet reached its peak sooner, at day 5 versus 15.

TCRdb re-called the 5' RACE reads through MiXCR, storing one row per CDR3 protein. This sample carries 110,000 or so distinct CDR3 sequences, 7.2% of them seen once, and the ten largest clones take 2.7%. This clonotype was observed many times. Its antigen is unknown. This TCR derives from a man aged 18 to 29 who received the YFV17D yellow fever vaccine. The source was CD4+ T cells sorted from PBMCs, collected roughly 47 days after the first yellow fever vaccination.

The CDR3 protein is CASSFYKGQETQYF. CDR3 in DNA: TGCGCCAGCAGCTTCTATAAGGGGCAAGAGACCCAGTACTTC. The chain joins TRBV5-1 to TRBJ2-5; TRBD1 might be the D (5 bases). The CDR3 covers 14 residues. Per the germline V gene, CDR1 is SGHRS and CDR2 is YFSETQ. Between the trimmed V and J ends, which lost 2 bases and 2 bases, there was a span of 10 bases.